This T cell receptor beta chain was captured in a study of blood T cell repertoires in COVID-19. Here immunoSEQ multiplex PCR was the method, and the copy in TCRdb shows in-frame clones only, minus some. The data hold hundreds of thousands of clones, with 80% to 90% observed a single time. Cohort allocation depended upon clinical history that participants reported. Germline CDR1 MGHDK, CDR2 SYGVNS. The CDR3 totals 14 residues. V shed 3 bases and J shed 1 base, with 8 bases lying between them. The V gene is TRBV25-1, the J gene TRBJ2-3; perhaps TRBD1 as D (6 bases). Source material: PBMCs or T cells enriched from blood (not recorded which). The clonotype originates from a woman between 40 and 55 years old with acute COVID-19. The CDR3 DNA sequence: TGTGCCAGCAGTGACAGGGGAGGCACAGATACGCAGTATTTT. It codes for CASSDRGGTDTQYF.